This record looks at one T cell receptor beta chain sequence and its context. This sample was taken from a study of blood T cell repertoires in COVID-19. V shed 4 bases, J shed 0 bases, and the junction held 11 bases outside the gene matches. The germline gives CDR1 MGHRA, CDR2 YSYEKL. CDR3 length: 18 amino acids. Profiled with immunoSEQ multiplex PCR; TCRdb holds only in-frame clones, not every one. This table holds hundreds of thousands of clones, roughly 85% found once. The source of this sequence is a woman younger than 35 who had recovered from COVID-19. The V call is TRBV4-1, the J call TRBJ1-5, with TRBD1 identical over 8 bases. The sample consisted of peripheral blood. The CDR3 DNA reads TGCGCCAGCAGCCCCTGGACAGGGAGAGGGGTTAGCAATCAGCCCCAGCATTTT. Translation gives CASSPWTGRGVSNQPQHF.